The 25 T cell receptor beta chains in this list originate from one sample, sequenced in a study of cytomegalovirus exposure and HLA in healthy donors. Repertoires were generated with immunoSEQ multiplex PCR, while TCRdb's copy carries only in-frame clones and drops some. The table includes approximately 110,000 clones, 86% detected once. Material for sequencing was PBMCs. Receptor source: a woman younger than 35 in good health and CMV-seropositive.

V usage is TRBV6-1 and J usage is TRBJ2-3, with 7 bases identical to TRBD2. Germline CDR1 is MNHNS and CDR2 is SASEGT. The V and J ends lost 1 base and 4 bases, in that order; junction bases with no gene match: 5. CDR3 length: 15 residues. The CDR3 reads CASSEVGGYPDTQYF. The CDR3 DNA is TGTGCCAGCAGTGAAGTCGGGGGGTACCCAGATACGCAGTATTTT.

V and J are TRBV2 and TRBJ2-7; the match to TRBD2 covers 8 bases. The CDR3 spans 14 residues. Germline CDR1 is SNHLY and CDR2 is FYNNEI. V was pared by 4 bases and J by 3 bases, with 5 bases of the junction left unmatched. The DNA for the CDR3 is TGTGCCAGCAGTGTTGTTAGCGGGATCTACGAGCAGTACTTC. Its protein product is CASSVVSGIYEQYF.

This clone was detected once. The genes are TRBV5-6 and TRBJ2-7; 7 bases are a match to TRBD1. The CDR3 is made up of 13 amino acids. The germline V gene encodes CDR1 SGHDT and CDR2 YYEEEE. V dropped 3 bases and J dropped 3; count of bases not matched to a gene: 3. For the CDR3, the DNA is TGTGCCAGCAGCTGGGGACAGAGCTACGAGCAGTACTTC. Encoded protein: CASSWGQSYEQYF.

This rearrangement joins TRBV7-2 to TRBJ1-5; D is perhaps TRBD1 (6 bases). The germline gives CDR1 SGHTA, CDR2 FQGNSA. The CDR3 has 12 residues. V dropped 4 bases and J dropped 7 bases, with 8 bases sitting between them. CDR3 loop: CASSSQGQPQHF. The CDR3 coding sequence is TGTGCCAGCAGCTCACAGGGCCAGCCCCAGCATTTT.

This chain uses TRBV5-1 with TRBJ2-1; D gene ambiguous. V shed 4 bases and J shed 8 bases, with 19 bases lying between them. The CDR3 runs to 15 residues. Per the germline V gene, CDR1 is SGHRS and CDR2 is YFSETQ. The CDR3 protein is CASSETNLNGYEQFF. In DNA form, the CDR3 reads TGCGCCAGCAGCGAAACGAACCTTAATGGCTATGAGCAGTTCTTC.

The V and J genes are TRBV27 and TRBJ2-3; 9 bases agree with TRBD2. The CDR3 has 13 residues. CDR1 is MNHEY and CDR2 is SMNVEV in the germline V gene (reference sequence). The trim removed 0 bases at V and 11 bases at J, leaving 3 bases unmatched. As DNA, the CDR3 is TGTGCCAGCAGTTTATCGGGACTAGCTAAGCAGTATTTT. Translation gives CASSLSGLAKQYF.

In DNA, the CDR3 is TGCGCCAGCAGCCACCACCCCTTACAGGGGCAAGATAAGGGCTACACCTTC. Residues: CASSHHPLQGQDKGYTF. The chain carries TRBV4-1 and TRBJ1-2, with TRBD1 identical over 7 bases. The germline gives CDR1 MGHRA, CDR2 YSYEKL. The CDR3 has 17 amino acids. Trimming removed 3 bases from V and 8 bases from J; junction bases left unmatched: 18.

The chain is built from TRBV5-6 and TRBJ1-5, with 8 bases fitting TRBD1. The CDR3 sequence is 17 residues long. Germline-derived CDR1 and CDR2 are SGHDT and YYEEEE. V lost 0 bases and J lost 1; bases outside the gene matches: 6. DNA for the CDR3: TGTGCCAGCAGCTTGGAATCCGGACAGGGCAGCAATCAGCCCCAGCATTTT. This codes for CASSLESGQGSNQPQHF.

The V and J genes are TRBV2 and TRBJ2-4, with a possible D match to TRBD2 (5 bases). Germline lookup yields CDR1 SNHLY and CDR2 FYNNEI. The CDR3 totals 14 residues. Deletions cut 8 bases from V and 0 bases from J, with 11 bases between. The CDR3 nucleotides are TGTGCCAGCCGGGGAGAGCTAGCCAAAAACATTCAGTACTTC. Translation gives CASRGELAKNIQYF.

The chain recombines TRBV27 with TRBJ2-1, with 7 bases that match TRBD1. CDR3 length equals 16 residues. V shed 4 bases and J 2 bases; nucleotides not matched to a gene: 8. Germline CDR1 and CDR2: MNHEY and SMNVEV (reference sequence). The CDR3, as DNA: TGTGCCAGCAGTTCTGCTGACAGGGCAACCTACAATGAGCAGTTCTTC. Translating it yields CASSSADRATYNEQFF.

This chain links TRBV6-5 with TRBJ1-6; 7 bases fit TRBD1. CDR1 MNHEY and CDR2 SVGAGI come from the germline V gene. The CDR3 spans 13 residues. V was pared by 6 bases and J by 6 bases, with 2 bases of the junction left unmatched. The CDR3 DNA is TGTGCCAGCAGAAGGGACAGTAATTCACCCCTCCACTTT. Its protein product is CASRRDSNSPLHF.

The rearrangement uses TRBV27 and TRBJ2-1; tentative D call: TRBD2 (5 bases). Trimming pared 3 bases from V and 6 bases from J, leaving 9 bases between. Germline V lookup: CDR1 MNHEY, CDR2 SMNVEV (reference sequence). There are 13 residues in the CDR3. This CDR3 is CASSFEGGNEQFF. Written as DNA, the CDR3 is TGTGCCAGCAGTTTCGAGGGCGGCAATGAGCAGTTCTTC.

The V gene is TRBV11-2, the J gene TRBJ2-1, with D maybe TRBD2 (6 bases). Looked up from germline, CDR1 is SGHAT and CDR2 is FQNNGV. V lost 2 bases and J 1 base, leaving 12 bases between the germline ends. This CDR3 is built from 16 residues. The CDR3 loop reads CASSLWAGISYNEQFF. CDR3 coding DNA: TGTGCCAGCAGCTTATGGGCGGGAATATCCTACAATGAGCAGTTCTTC.

V and J are TRBV15 and TRBJ2-2; TRBD1 matches at 8 bases. The CDR3 consists of 17 residues. CDR1 and CDR2 from the germline V gene are LNHNV and YYDKDF (reference sequence). Germline trimming cut 5 bases from V and 2 bases from J; bases unmatched to any gene: 10. This CDR3 is CATSGRQGNLNTGELFF. Here the CDR3 DNA reads TGTGCCACCAGCGGGAGACAGGGGAATTTAAACACCGGGGAGCTGTTTTTT. Variable domain in full (rest from reference TRBV15 and TRBJ2-2): DAMVIQNPRYQVTQFGKPVTLSCSQTLNHNVMYWYQQKSSQAPKLLFHYYDKDFNNEADTPDNFQSRRPNTSFCFLDIRSPGLGDTAMYLCATSGRQGNLNTGELFFGEGSRLTVL.

This sequence joins TRBV6-6 and TRBJ2-7; 9 bases match TRBD1. V gave up 0 bases and J gave up 6 bases; unmatched junction bases: 0. Looked up from germline, CDR1 is MNHNY and CDR2 is SVGAGI (reference sequence). The CDR3 consists of 13 residues. CDR3 residues: CASSYSDRGEQYF. CDR3 in DNA: TGTGCCAGCAGTTACTCGGACAGGGGCGAGCAGTACTTC.

The rearrangement joins TRBV6-1 to TRBJ1-2, with D possibly TRBD1 on 6 matching bases. The CDR3 is 14 amino acids. V was trimmed by 7 bases and J by 6 bases, leaving 18 bases between them. Germline V lookup: CDR1 MNHNS, CDR2 SASEGT. CDR3 nucleotides: TGTGCCAGCACCGAGGGGGGGTTGAAGGATGGCTACACCTTC. Translated: CASTEGGLKDGYTF.

The chain employs TRBV6-6 and TRBJ2-7; 9 nucleotides line up with TRBD2. In germline, CDR1 is MNHNY, CDR2 SVGAGI (reference sequence). J lost 2 bases, V lost 5 bases, and 7 bases had no gene match. This CDR3 has 15 residues. The CDR3 loop reads CASSPTSGSTYEQYF. In nucleotides, the CDR3 is TGTGCCAGCAGTCCGACTAGCGGTTCGACCTACGAGCAGTACTTC.

J is TRBJ1-4 and V is TRBV13, with TRBD1 identical over 12 bases. Germline CDR1 PRHDT, CDR2 FYEKMQ (reference sequence). The CDR3 spans 17 residues. Trimming cost V 2 bases and J 6 bases; bases outside gene matches: 7. The CDR3, as DNA: TGTGCCAGCAGCTTACGTGGGACAGGGGGCCGGGATGAAAAACTGTTTTTT. Protein: CASSLRGTGGRDEKLFF. The complete variable domain, with remaining parts taken from reference TRBV13 and TRBJ1-4, reads AAGVIQSPRHLIKEKRETATLKCYPIPRHDTVYWYQQGPGQDPQFLISFYEKMQSDKGSIPDRFSAQQFSDYHSELNMSSLELGDSALYFCASSLRGTGGRDEKLFFGSGTQLSVL.

The J gene is TRBJ2-2, the V gene TRBV10-2, with 7 bases identical to TRBD2. The CDR3 totals 14 residues. J was trimmed by 0 bases and V by 8 bases; bases with no gene match: 3. Germline CDR1 and CDR2: WSHSY and SAAADI. In nucleotides, the CDR3 is TGCGCCAGCCGGACTAGTGCGAACACCGGGGAGCTGTTTTTT. Its translation is CASRTSANTGELFF.

The V call is TRBV5-4, the J call TRBJ1-4; no clear D gene. Germline V gene sequence: CDR1 SGHNT, CDR2 YYREEE (reference sequence). The CDR3 is 13 amino acids. Trimming removed 1 base from V and 4 bases from J, with 5 bases in between. CDR3 DNA: TGTGCCAGCAGCTTGCGGGATAATGAAAAACTGTTTTTT. It specifies CASSLRDNEKLFF.

The CDR3 DNA follows: TGTGCCAGCAGTTTAGGTCCACAGGGAGAGGATGAAAAACTGTTTTTT. Translation gives CASSLGPQGEDEKLFF. V usage is TRBV28 and J usage is TRBJ1-4; a possible D gene is TRBD1 (6 bases). The CDR3 consists of 16 residues. Trimming stripped 2 bases from V and 6 bases from J, with 16 bases between. Germline V gene sequence: CDR1 MDHEN, CDR2 SYDVKM.

This clone was seen only once. The CDR3: CAISESLNYGYTF. Written as DNA, the CDR3 is TGTGCCATCAGTGAGTCCCTTAACTATGGCTACACCTTC. This chain connects TRBV10-3 to TRBJ1-2; D gene ambiguous. Trimming left V 0 bases short and J 1 base short, with 3 bases between. CDR1 ENHRY and CDR2 SYGVKD come from the germline V gene. This CDR3 region has 13 residues.

The chain is built from TRBV15 and TRBJ2-2; D uncertain. Germline loops: CDR1 LNHNV, CDR2 YYDKDF (reference sequence). Deletions cut 3 bases from V and 0 bases from J, with 8 bases between. This CDR3 has 15 amino acids. CDR3 DNA: TGTGCCACCAGCAGGGGCCCTTCGAACACCGGGGAGCTGTTTTTT. Translating gives CATSRGPSNTGELFF.

This rearrangement joins TRBV2 to TRBJ2-3; D is possibly TRBD1 (6 bases). V was trimmed by 10 bases and J by 2 bases, leaving 16 bases between them. From germline, CDR1 is SNHLY and CDR2 FYNNEI. This CDR3 is 14 amino acids long. The CDR3 is CATTSGVYTDTQYF. In DNA, the CDR3 is TGTGCCACTACCTCAGGGGTTTACACAGATACGCAGTATTTT. The whole variable domain, filled in from reference TRBV2 and TRBJ2-3, reads EPEVTQTPSHQVTQMGQEVILRCVPISNHLYFYWYRQILGQKVEFLVSFYNNEISEKSEIFDDQFSVERPDGSNFTLKIRSTKLEDSAMYFCATTSGVYTDTQYFGPGTRLTVL.

The genes are TRBV28 and TRBJ2-5; D perhaps matches TRBD1 (5 bases). This CDR3 contains 14 residues. Germline-derived CDR1 and CDR2 are MDHEN and SYDVKM. V lost 5 bases, J lost 5 bases, and 15 bases lay in between. CDR3 loop: CASSPQRGAETQYF. As DNA, the CDR3 is TGTGCCAGCAGTCCCCAAAGGGGCGCCGAGACCCAGTACTTC.